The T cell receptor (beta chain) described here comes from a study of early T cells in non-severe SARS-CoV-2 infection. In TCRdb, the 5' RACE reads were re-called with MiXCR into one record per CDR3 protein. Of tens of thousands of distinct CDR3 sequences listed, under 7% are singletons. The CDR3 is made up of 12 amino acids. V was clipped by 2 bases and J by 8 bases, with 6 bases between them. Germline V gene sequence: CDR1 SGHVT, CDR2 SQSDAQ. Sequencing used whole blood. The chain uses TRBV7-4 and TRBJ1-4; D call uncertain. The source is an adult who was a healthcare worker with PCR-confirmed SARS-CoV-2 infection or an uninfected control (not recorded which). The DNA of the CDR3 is TGTGCCAGCAGCTTAACGCCGGAAAAACTGTTTTTT. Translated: CASSLTPEKLFF.